This TCR beta chain was captured by sequencing in a study of shared clonotypes between healthy human individuals. Study as a whole: In total, the donors were a couple of women and a few men aged 18 to 49. Whole-study results and caveats: Blood was the only sampled material, and tissue repertoires likely differ.

The germline V and J ends were trimmed by 7 bases and 8 bases, with 8 bases remaining between them. The germline V gene has CDR1 MNHNY and CDR2 SVGAGI (reference sequence). This CDR3 region has 11 residues. Replicate PCRs were loaded with approximately 300 ng DNA from unsorted PBMC, about 29,000 T cell genomes. On ten immunoSEQ deep assay plates, unsorted PBMC DNA was sequenced. Data came from immunoSEQ multiplex PCR; TCRdb stores just in-frame clones and leaves some out. Of approximately 460,000 clones in the sample, approximately 77% were seen once. Concerning this clone: Its antigen remains unknown.

This receptor was identified in a woman aged 40 to 50 in good health. Some clones in this sample may be carry-over from other donors' samples. The sequenced sample was PBMCs. The chain employs TRBV6-6 and TRBJ2-2, with D unclear. Here the CDR3 DNA reads TGTGCCAGCACCTTGGGGGGGGAGCTGTTTTTT. It codes for CASTLGGELFF.